The source of this TCR beta chain is a study of T cell responses to AZD1222 COVID-19 vaccine. The CDR3 is 12 amino acids. The V gene lost 6 bases and the J gene lost 0 bases, with 5 bases spanning the gap. In germline, CDR1 is LNHNV, CDR2 YYDKDF (reference sequence). Concerning this clone itself: Its antigen is unknown.

General study results and limits: At baseline, just 5 or 6 AZD1222 recipients tested seropositive. Repertoires were obtained only post-peak T cell response.

The assay was immunoSEQ multiplex PCR, and TCRdb's table has in-frame clones only and misses some. The sample holds more than 95,000 clones; approximately 90% are singletons and the top ten take approximately 6.5%. The specimen was peripheral blood, collected 28 days after the second AZD1222 dose. The origin of this receptor is an adult who received the AZD1222 COVID-19 vaccine. The chain uses TRBV15 and TRBJ1-1, with D uncertain. The CDR3 region is CATSSLNTEAFF. The DNA of the CDR3 is TGTGCCACCAGTAGCCTGAACACTGAAGCTTTCTTT.